One T cell receptor beta chain is described in this entry. The data are from a study of blood T cell repertoires in COVID-19. About the research overall: Spain, Italy and the United States supplied samples that represented acute and convalescent COVID-19. Sample material is recorded as cDNA or gDNA derived from T cells, B-cell-depleted T cells, or PBMCs.

Germline CDR1 and CDR2: SEHNR and FQNEAQ (reference sequence). The CDR3 is 12 amino acids. V shed 6 bases and J shed 6 bases, with 11 bases lying between them. Original processing notes: Amplified reference gene primers provided the basis for estimating nucleated cell counts. Method: immunoSEQ multiplex PCR; TCRdb's copy keeps in-frame clones and lacks some. That table furnishes V, J and clone size, whereas the DNA furnished D and trimming. The repertoire holds around 70,000 clones, with about 82% as singletons. This sequence originates from a woman aged 80 or older with active or convalescent COVID-19. Specimen: peripheral blood. The chain recombines TRBV7-9 with TRBJ1-2, with D possibly being TRBD1 (5 bases). The CDR3 region has the DNA TGTGCCAGCAGACAGACAGTTGATGGCTACACCTTC. This encodes CASRQTVDGYTF.